The rows below give T cell receptor beta chains drawn from one sample of a study of CD4 T cells in relation to SARS-CoV-2 and coronaviruses. Assay: immunoSEQ multiplex PCR; the TCRdb copy retains only in-frame clones and omits some. The sample has tens of thousands of clones; roughly nine tenths are singletons. The sample was naive CD4+ T cells from PBMCs. The receptors were gathered from an adult with COVID-19. Both conserved end residues are part of each CDR3. A D gene is named only where the DNA matches it firmly. Rows may omit the clone size; those that give it use once, few, many or a size class.

d_call j_call v_call clone_size cdr3_aa cdr3_nt
- TRBJ1-6 TRBV18 - CASSPGRNNSPLHF TGTGCCAGCTCACCGGGACGAAATAATTCACCCCTCCACTTT
- TRBJ1-6 TRBV18 few CASSPLQTAADYNSPLHF TGTGCCAGCTCACCTCTCCAGACCGCTGCCGATTATAATTCACCCCTCCACTTT
- TRBJ2-3 TRBV6-1 - CASSEIRADTQYF TGTGCCAGCAGTGAAATTAGGGCAGATACGCAGTATTTT
- TRBJ1-5 TRBV30 - CAWSSQAGQNQPQHF TGTGCCTGGAGTTCGCAGGCAGGGCAGAATCAGCCCCAGCATTTT
- TRBJ1-1 TRBV7-6 - CASSLESGWSDTEAFF TGTGCCAGCAGCTTAGAATCGGGGTGGAGCGACACTGAAGCTTTCTTT
TRBD2 TRBJ2-3 TRBV7-3 - CASSLGTSITDTQYF TGTGCCAGCAGTCTCGGGACTAGCATCACAGATACGCAGTATTTT
- TRBJ1-1 TRBV2 - CASKTPNTEAFF TGTGCCAGCAAAACACCGAACACTGAAGCTTTCTTT
TRBD2 TRBJ2-2 TRBV6-5 - CASSRTSGGTGELFF TGTGCCAGCAGCCGAACTAGCGGGGGGACCGGGGAGCTGTTTTTT
- TRBJ1-1 TRBV23-1 - CASSVDRRRWNTEAFF TGCGCCAGCAGTGTTGACAGGCGCCGATGGAACACTGAAGCTTTCTTT
- TRBJ2-4 TRBV5-5 - CASSLVVGIVNIQYF TGTGCCAGCAGCTTGGTCGTTGGGATTGTAAACATTCAGTACTTC
- TRBJ2-1 TRBV28 - CASSSQGHNEQFF TGTGCCAGCAGTTCTCAGGGGCACAATGAGCAGTTCTTC
TRBD1 TRBJ2-3 TRBV13 - CASSPGTGGLRDTQYF TGTGCCAGCAGCCCCGGGACAGGGGGACTCAGAGATACGCAGTATTTT
- TRBJ2-1 TRBV5-1 - CASSLVGKTGWVQFF TGCGCCAGCAGCTTGGTGGGGAAAACAGGGTGGGTGCAGTTCTTC
- TRBJ1-2 TRBV28 - CASQQGEANYGYTF TGTGCCAGCCAACAGGGCGAGGCCAACTATGGCTACACCTTC
TRBD1 TRBJ1-1 TRBV6-5 - CASTGQENTEAFF TGTGCCAGCACCGGACAGGAGAACACTGAAGCTTTCTTT
- TRBJ2-2 TRBV7-2 - CASSSHGRGAGGELFF TGTGCCAGCAGCTCACACGGTCGGGGGGCTGGCGGGGAGCTGTTTTTT
- TRBJ2-3 TRBV28 - CATILLHGPDTQYF TGTGCCACCATACTCCTCCACGGCCCAGATACGCAGTATTTT
TRBD1 TRBJ2-7 TRBV5-6 - CASSLEDRVREQYF TGTGCCAGCAGCTTGGAGGACAGGGTTAGGGAGCAGTACTTC
- TRBJ1-2 TRBV29-1 - CSVGSTYGYTF TGCAGCGTCGGGTCTACGTATGGCTACACCTTC
- TRBJ2-2 TRBV5-1 - CASSLDRVVAGELFF TGCGCCAGCAGCTTGGACAGGGTGGTCGCCGGGGAGCTGTTTTTT
- TRBJ2-3 TRBV4-1 - CASSRGQSTDTQYF TGCGCCAGCAGCCGTGGACAGAGCACAGATACGCAGTATTTT
- TRBJ2-7 TRBV12-5 - CASGLGILGRPSFYEQYF TGTGCTAGTGGTTTGGGGATCTTAGGAAGGCCGTCATTCTACGAGCAGTACTTC
- TRBJ2-7 TRBV4-1 - CASSQGVLEYEQYF TGCGCCAGCAGCCAAGGCGTCCTAGAATACGAGCAGTACTTC
- TRBJ2-1 TRBV30 - CAWNPGMGSLEQFF TGTGCCTGGAATCCCGGAATGGGGTCCCTTGAGCAGTTCTTC
TRBD1 TRBJ1-1 TRBV30 few CAWSSLWTGRINTEAFF TGTGCCTGGAGTTCTCTTTGGACAGGGCGGATAAACACTGAAGCTTTCTTT
- TRBJ2-3 TRBV27 - CASSFAPHSRSTDTQYF TGTGCCAGCAGTTTTGCCCCGCACAGTCGAAGCACAGATACGCAGTATTTT
- TRBJ2-1 TRBV11-2 - CASVLGESRDEQFF TGTGCCAGCGTCCTAGGGGAGTCCCGCGATGAGCAGTTCTTC
- TRBJ2-3 TRBV28 - CASSLWGETSTDTQYF TGTGCCAGCAGTTTATGGGGGGAAACTAGCACAGATACGCAGTATTTT
- TRBJ1-3 TRBV28 - CASRQGSGNTIYF TGTGCCAGCAGACAGGGCTCTGGAAACACCATATATTTT
- TRBJ2-2 TRBV5-1 - CASRPGQLGNTGELFF TGCGCCAGCCGACCAGGGCAGCTCGGGAACACCGGGGAGCTGTTTTTT
- TRBJ2-7 TRBV25-1 - CASSERRGLSYEQYF TGTGCCAGCAGTGAAAGGAGAGGACTTAGCTACGAGCAGTACTTC
- TRBJ2-1 TRBV7-3 - CASSFEPGSYNEQFF TGTGCCAGCAGCTTTGAGCCGGGGTCCTACAATGAGCAGTTCTTC
TRBD1 TRBJ2-1 TRBV11-2 - CASSLGTGTYNEQFF TGTGCCAGCAGCCTCGGGACAGGGACCTACAATGAGCAGTTCTTC
- TRBJ2-7 TRBV3-1/TRBV3-2 - CASSQDGGTYEQYF TGTGCCAGCAGCCAAGATGGGGGAACCTACGAGCAGTACTTC
- TRBJ2-7 TRBV30 - CAGRGKDSYEQYF TGTGCCGGGCGCGGGAAGGACTCCTACGAGCAGTACTTC
TRBD1 TRBJ2-3 TRBV7-9 - CASSRLWTGSTDTQYF TGTGCCAGCAGCCGACTGTGGACAGGGAGCACAGATACGCAGTATTTT
TRBD2 TRBJ2-2 TRBV7-3 - CASSFRAGGGATGELFF TGTGCCAGCAGCTTTCGAGCGGGAGGCGGGGCCACCGGGGAGCTGTTTTTT
- TRBJ1-1 TRBV4-3 - CASSQEGTFMNTEAFF TGCGCCAGCAGCCAAGAGGGGACTTTCATGAACACTGAAGCTTTCTTT
- TRBJ2-7 TRBV19 once CASSISSFSTHEQYF TGTGCCAGTAGTATCTCCTCTTTTTCCACCCACGAGCAGTACTTC
TRBD1 TRBJ1-5 TRBV7-9 - CASSSSGTGSNQPQHF TGTGCCAGCAGCTCCTCCGGGACAGGTAGCAATCAGCCCCAGCATTTT
TRBD2 TRBJ2-1 TRBV29-1 - CSVDAGETYNEQFF TGCAGCGTTGACGCGGGGGAGACCTACAATGAGCAGTTCTTC
- TRBJ2-5 TRBV7-2 once CASSRTETQYF TGTGCCAGCAGCCGCACGGAGACCCAGTACTTC
- TRBJ2-5 TRBV19 - CASSTHSRGSLETQYF TGTGCCAGTAGTACCCATTCTAGGGGAAGCTTAGAGACCCAGTACTTC
- TRBJ2-1 TRBV28 - CASTPYLWGYNEQFF TGTGCCAGCACCCCGTATCTGTGGGGTTACAATGAGCAGTTCTTC
- TRBJ2-3 TRBV14 - CASSVYREDTQYF TGTGCCAGCAGCGTCTACAGGGAAGATACGCAGTATTTT
- TRBJ1-5 TRBV4-1 - CASSQVGGNQPQHF TGCGCCAGCAGCCAAGTCGGAGGCAATCAGCCCCAGCATTTT
- TRBJ2-5 TRBV23-1 - CASSQEGKTQYF TGCGCCAGCAGTCAAGAGGGGAAGACCCAGTACTTC
- TRBJ2-2 TRBV24-1 - CATRSRSNTGELFF TGTGCCACCAGATCTAGATCGAACACCGGGGAGCTGTTTTTT